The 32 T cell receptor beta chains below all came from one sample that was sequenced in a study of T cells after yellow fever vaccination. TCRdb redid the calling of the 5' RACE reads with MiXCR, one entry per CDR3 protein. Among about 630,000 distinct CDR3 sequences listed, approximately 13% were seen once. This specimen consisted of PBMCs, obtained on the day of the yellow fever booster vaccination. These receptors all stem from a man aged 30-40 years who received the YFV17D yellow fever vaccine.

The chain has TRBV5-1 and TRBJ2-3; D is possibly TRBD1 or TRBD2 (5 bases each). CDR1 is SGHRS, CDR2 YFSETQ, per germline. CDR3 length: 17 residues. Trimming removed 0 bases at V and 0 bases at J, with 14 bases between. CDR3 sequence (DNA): TGCGCCAGCAGCTTGGGGGACGGACCTAGTAGCACAGATACGCAGTATTTT. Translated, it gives CASSLGDGPSSTDTQYF.

The CDR3 is CASSLIPSGWDEQFF. The CDR3 nucleotides read TGTGCCAGCAGCTTAATCCCTAGCGGGTGGGATGAGCAGTTCTTC. V is TRBV7-3 and J is TRBJ2-1, with 8 positions matching TRBD2. V shed 1 base, J shed 8 bases, and the junction held 7 bases outside the gene matches. This CDR3 has 15 amino acids. The germline V gene has CDR1 SGHTA and CDR2 FQGTGA.

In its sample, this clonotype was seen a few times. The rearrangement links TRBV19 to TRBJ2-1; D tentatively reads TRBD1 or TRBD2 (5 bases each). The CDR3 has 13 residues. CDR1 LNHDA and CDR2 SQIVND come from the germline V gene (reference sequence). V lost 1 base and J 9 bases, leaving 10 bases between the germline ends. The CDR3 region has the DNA TGTGCCAGTAGTATAGTTAGTGGGGGTGAGCAGTTCTTC. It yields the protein CASSIVSGGEQFF.

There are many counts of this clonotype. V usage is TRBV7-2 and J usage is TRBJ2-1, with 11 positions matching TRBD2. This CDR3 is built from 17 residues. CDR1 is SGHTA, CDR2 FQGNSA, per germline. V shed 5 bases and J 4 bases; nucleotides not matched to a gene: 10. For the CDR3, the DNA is TGTGCCAGCAGCAAACTAGCGGGAGTATTTACTTACAATGAGCAGTTCTTC. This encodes CASSKLAGVFTYNEQFF.

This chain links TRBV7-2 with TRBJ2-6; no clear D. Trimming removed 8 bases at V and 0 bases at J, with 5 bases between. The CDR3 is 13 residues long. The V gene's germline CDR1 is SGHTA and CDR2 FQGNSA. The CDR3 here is CASEISGANVLTF. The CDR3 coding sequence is TGTGCCAGCGAGATCTCTGGGGCCAACGTCCTGACTTTC.

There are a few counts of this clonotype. Here the CDR3 reads CASSLWSSGYEQYF. CDR3 nucleotide sequence: TGTGCCAGCAGCTTGTGGAGTAGCGGCTACGAGCAGTACTTC. V is TRBV5-4 and J is TRBJ2-7, with a possible D match to TRBD2 (6 bases). Germline values: CDR1 SGHNT, CDR2 YYREEE (reference sequence). Trimming cost V 1 base and J 3 bases, with 11 bases left between them. The CDR3 consists of 14 residues.

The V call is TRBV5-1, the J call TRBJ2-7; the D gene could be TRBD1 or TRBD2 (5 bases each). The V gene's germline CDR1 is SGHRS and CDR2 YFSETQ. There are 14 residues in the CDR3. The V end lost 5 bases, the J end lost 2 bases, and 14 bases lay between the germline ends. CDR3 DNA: TGCGCCAGCAGTCTAGCCAGGGTCCCCTACGAGCAGTACTTC. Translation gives CASSLARVPYEQYF. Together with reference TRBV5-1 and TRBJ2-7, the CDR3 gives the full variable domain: KAGVTQTPRYLIKTRGQQVTLSCSPISGHRSVSWYQQTPGQGLQFLFEYFSETQRNKGNFPGRFSGRQFSNSRSEMNVSTLELGDSALYLCASSLARVPYEQYFGPGTRLTVT.

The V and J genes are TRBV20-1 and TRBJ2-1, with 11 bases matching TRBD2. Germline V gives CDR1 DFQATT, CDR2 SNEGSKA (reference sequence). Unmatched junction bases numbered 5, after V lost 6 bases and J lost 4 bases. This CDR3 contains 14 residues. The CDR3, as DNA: TGCAGTGCGCCGGGACTAGCGGATTACAATGAGCAGTTCTTC. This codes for CSAPGLADYNEQFF.

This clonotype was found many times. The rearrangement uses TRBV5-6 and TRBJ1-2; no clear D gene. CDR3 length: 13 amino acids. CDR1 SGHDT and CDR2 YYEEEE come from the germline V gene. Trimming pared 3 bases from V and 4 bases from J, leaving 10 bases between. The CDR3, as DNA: TGTGCCAGCAGCTCAGACGGCGCCTATGGCTACACCTTC. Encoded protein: CASSSDGAYGYTF.

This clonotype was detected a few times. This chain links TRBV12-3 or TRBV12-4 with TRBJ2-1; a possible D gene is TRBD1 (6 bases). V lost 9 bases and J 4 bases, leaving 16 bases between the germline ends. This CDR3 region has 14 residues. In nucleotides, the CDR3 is TGTGCCAGTACTGGGGGCCTGGGGTACAATGAGCAGTTCTTC. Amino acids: CASTGGLGYNEQFF.

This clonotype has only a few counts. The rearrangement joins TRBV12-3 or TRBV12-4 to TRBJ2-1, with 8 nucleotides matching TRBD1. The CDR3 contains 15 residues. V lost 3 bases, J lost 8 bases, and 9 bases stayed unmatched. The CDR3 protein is CASSFEDRALDEQFF. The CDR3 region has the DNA TGTGCCAGCAGTTTTGAGGACAGGGCCTTGGATGAGCAGTTCTTC.

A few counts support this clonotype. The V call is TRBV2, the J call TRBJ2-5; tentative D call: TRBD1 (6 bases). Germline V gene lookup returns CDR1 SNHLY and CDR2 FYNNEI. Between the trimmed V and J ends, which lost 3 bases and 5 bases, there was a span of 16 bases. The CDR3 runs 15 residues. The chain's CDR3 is CASSETLSGVETQYF. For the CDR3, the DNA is TGTGCCAGCAGTGAGACCTTGTCAGGGGTTGAGACCCAGTACTTC.

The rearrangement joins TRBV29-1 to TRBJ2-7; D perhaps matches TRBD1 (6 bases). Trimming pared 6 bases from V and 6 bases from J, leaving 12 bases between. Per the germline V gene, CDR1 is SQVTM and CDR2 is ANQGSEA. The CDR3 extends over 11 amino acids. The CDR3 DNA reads TGCAGCGTGGGGGCTAGCTCCGAGCAGTACTTC. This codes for CSVGASSEQYF.

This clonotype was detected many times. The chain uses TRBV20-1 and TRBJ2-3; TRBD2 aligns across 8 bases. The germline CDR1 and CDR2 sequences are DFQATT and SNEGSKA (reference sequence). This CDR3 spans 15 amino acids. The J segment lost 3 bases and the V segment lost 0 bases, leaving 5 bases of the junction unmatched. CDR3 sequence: CSARDVGRATDTQYF. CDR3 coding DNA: TGCAGTGCTAGAGACGTCGGGAGGGCTACAGATACGCAGTATTTT.

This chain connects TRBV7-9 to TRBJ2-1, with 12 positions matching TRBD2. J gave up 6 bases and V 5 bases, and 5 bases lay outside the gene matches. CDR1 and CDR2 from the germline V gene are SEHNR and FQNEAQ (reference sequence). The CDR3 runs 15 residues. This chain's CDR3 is CASSPTSGSTNEQFF. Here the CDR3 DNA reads TGTGCCAGCAGCCCGACTAGCGGGAGTACCAATGAGCAGTTCTTC.

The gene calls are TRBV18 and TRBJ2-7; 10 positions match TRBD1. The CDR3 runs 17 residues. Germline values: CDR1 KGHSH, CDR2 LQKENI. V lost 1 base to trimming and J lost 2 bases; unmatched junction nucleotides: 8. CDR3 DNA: TGTGCCAGCTCACCACTTTTACTCGGACAGGGGGCCTACGAGCAGTACTTC. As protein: CASSPLLLGQGAYEQYF.

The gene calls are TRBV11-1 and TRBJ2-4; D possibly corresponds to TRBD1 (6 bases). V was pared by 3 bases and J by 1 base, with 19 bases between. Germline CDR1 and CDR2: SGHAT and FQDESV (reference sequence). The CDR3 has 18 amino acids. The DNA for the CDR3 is TGTGCCAGCAGCTTCTCCGGGACAAGGGACATCGCCAAAAACATTCAGTACTTC. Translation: CASSFSGTRDIAKNIQYF. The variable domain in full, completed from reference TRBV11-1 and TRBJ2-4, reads EAEVAQSPRYKITEKSQAVAFWCDPISGHATLYWYRQILGQGPELLVQFQDESVVDDSQLPKDRFSAERLKGVDSTLKIQPAELGDSAMYLCASSFSGTRDIAKNIQYFGAGTRLSVL.

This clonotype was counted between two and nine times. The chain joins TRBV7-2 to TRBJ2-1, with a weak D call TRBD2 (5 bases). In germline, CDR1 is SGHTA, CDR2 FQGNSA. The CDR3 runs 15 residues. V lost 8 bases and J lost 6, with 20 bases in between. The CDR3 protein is CASRGGGVSRNEQFF. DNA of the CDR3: TGTGCCAGCCGGGGTGGTGGGGTATCGCGCAATGAGCAGTTCTTC.

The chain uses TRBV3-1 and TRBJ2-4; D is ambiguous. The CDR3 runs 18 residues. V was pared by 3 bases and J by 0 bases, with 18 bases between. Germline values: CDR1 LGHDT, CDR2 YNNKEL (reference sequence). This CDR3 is CASSHETPGQLAKNIQYF. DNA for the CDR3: TGTGCCAGCAGCCACGAAACCCCTGGTCAACTAGCCAAAAACATTCAGTACTTC.

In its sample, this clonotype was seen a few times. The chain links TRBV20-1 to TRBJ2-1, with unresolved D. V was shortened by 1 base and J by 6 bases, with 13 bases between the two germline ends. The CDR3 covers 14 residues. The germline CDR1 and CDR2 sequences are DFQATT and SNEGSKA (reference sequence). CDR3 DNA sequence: TGCAGTGCTAGAGCGTATACCATACGCAATGAGCAGTTCTTC. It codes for CSARAYTIRNEQFF.

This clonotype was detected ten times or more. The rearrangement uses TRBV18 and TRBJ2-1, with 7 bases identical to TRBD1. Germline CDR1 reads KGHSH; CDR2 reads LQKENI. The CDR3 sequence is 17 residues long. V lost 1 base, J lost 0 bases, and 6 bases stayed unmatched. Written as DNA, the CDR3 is TGTGCCAGCTCACCACTCTTCCGGGACAGCTCCTACAATGAGCAGTTCTTC. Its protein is CASSPLFRDSSYNEQFF.

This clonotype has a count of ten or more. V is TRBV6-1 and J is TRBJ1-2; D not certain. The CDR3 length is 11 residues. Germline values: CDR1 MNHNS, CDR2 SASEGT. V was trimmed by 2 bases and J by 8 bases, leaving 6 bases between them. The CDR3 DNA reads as TGTGCCAGCAGTGAAAGGAGGGGCTACACCTTC. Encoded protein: CASSERRGYTF.

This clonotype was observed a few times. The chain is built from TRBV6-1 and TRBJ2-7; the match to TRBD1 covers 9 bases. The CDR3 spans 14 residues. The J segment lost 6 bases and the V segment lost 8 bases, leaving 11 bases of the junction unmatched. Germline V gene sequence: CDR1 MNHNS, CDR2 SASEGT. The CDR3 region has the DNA TGTGCCAGCGGGTCCGGACAGGGGTCTGCCGAGCAGTACTTC. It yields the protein CASGSGQGSAEQYF.

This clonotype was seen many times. CDR3 sequence (DNA): TGTGCCAGCAGTTACGATCGGAACACTGAAGCTTTCTTT. This gives the protein CASSYDRNTEAFF. The chain links TRBV6-6 to TRBJ1-1; no clear D. The ends were cut back, 2 bases at V and 1 base at J, with 5 bases in the middle. Germline assignment: CDR1 MNHNY and CDR2 SVGAGI (reference sequence). The CDR3 sequence is 13 residues long.

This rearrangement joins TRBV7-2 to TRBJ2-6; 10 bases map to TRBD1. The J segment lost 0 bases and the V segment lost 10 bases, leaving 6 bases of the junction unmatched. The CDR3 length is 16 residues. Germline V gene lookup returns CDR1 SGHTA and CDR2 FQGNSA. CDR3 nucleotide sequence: TGTGCCACTACGGACAGGGGGACCTCTGGGGCCAACGTCCTGACTTTC. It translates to CATTDRGTSGANVLTF.

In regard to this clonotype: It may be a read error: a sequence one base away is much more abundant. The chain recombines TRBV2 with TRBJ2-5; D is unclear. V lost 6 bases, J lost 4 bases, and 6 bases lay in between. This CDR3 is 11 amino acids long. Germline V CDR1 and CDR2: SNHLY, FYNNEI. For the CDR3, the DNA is TGTGCCAGCAGCCCTCCAGAGACCCAGTACTTC. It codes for CASSPPETQYF.

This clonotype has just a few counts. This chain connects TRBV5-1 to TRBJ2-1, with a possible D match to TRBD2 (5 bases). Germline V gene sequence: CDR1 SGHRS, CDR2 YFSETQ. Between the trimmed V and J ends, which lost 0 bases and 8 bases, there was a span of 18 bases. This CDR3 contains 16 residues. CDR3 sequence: CASSLAASSSMDEQFF. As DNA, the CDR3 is TGCGCCAGCAGCTTGGCGGCTAGCTCTTCTATGGATGAGCAGTTCTTC.

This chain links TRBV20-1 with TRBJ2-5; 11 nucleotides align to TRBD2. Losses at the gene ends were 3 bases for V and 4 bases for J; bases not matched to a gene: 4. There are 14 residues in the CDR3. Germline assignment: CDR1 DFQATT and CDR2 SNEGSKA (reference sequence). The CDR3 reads CSASEGLAGETQYF. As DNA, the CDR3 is TGCAGTGCTAGCGAAGGACTAGCGGGAGAGACCCAGTACTTC.

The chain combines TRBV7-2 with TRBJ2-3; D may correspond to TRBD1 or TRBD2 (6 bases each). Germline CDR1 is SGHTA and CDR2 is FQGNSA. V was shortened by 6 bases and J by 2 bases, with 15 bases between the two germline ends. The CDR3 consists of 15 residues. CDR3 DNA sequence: TGTGCCAGCAGACCCGGGGGACACCACACAGATACGCAGTATTTT. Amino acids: CASRPGGHHTDTQYF.

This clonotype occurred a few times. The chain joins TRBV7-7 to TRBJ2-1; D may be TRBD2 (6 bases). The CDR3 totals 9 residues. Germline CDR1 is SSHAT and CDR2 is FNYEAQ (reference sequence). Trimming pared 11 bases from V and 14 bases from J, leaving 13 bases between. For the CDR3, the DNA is TGTGCCCTGGGCGGGAAAGAGTTCTTC. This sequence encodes CALGGKEFF. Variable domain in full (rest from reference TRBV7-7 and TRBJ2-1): GAGVSQSPRYKVTKRGQDVTLRCDPISSHATLYWYQQALGQGPEFLTYFNYEAQPDKSGLPSDRFSAERPEGSISTLTIQRTEQRDSAMYRCALGGKEFFGPGTRLTVL.

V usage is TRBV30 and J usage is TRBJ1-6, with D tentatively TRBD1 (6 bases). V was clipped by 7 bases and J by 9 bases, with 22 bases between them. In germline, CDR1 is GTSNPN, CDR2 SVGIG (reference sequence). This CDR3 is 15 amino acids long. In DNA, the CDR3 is TGTGCCTCCGAAAAATCAGACAGGAGAAGTTCACCCCTCCACTTT. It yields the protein CASEKSDRRSSPLHF.

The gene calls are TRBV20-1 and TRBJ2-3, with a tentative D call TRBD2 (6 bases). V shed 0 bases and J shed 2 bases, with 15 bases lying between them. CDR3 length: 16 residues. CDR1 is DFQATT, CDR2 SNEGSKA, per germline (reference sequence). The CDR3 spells CSARDRRRGDTDTQYF. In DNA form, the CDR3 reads TGCAGTGCTAGAGATCGGAGGCGCGGGGACACAGATACGCAGTATTTT.